Listed below are T cell receptor beta chains from one sample, sequenced in a study of blood T cell repertoires in COVID-19. Sequencing was performed with immunoSEQ multiplex PCR; in TCRdb, only in-frame clones are kept and a portion is missing. The sample has about 140,000 clones, around 89% seen once. Material: peripheral blood. The receptors were gathered from a woman at least 80 years old with acute or convalescent COVID-19. Both conserved end residues are part of each CDR3. The order of the fields is D gene, J gene, clone size, V gene, CDR3 protein, CDR3 DNA. A D gene is named only where the DNA matches it firmly. Only part of the rows carry a size: once, few, many, or a class if the clone is expanded.

TRBD1	TRBJ1-2	NA	TRBV2	CASTWDSVEGYTF	TGTGCCAGCACCTGGGACAGCGTGGAAGGCTACACCTTC
NA	TRBJ2-3	NA	TRBV7-3	CASSLGLVRGTDTQYF	TGTGCCAGCAGCTTAGGTTTAGTGAGAGGTACAGATACGCAGTATTTT
TRBD1	TRBJ2-7	NA	TRBV18	CASSQGQSSYEQYF	TGTGCCAGCTCACAGGGACAGTCCTCCTACGAGCAGTACTTC
NA	TRBJ2-1	NA	TRBV5-1	CASSPGGSSYNEQFF	TGCGCCAGCAGCCCCGGGGGTAGCTCCTACAATGAGCAGTTCTTC
NA	TRBJ1-6	once	TRBV7-2	CASSPRTHYPSPLHF	TGTGCCAGCAGCCCCCGGACACATTACCCCTCACCCCTCCACTTT
TRBD2	TRBJ2-2	NA	TRBV11-3	CASSLGGGSGTGELFF	TGTGCCAGCAGCTTAGGCGGGGGGTCGGGCACCGGGGAGCTGTTTTTT
NA	TRBJ1-1	NA	TRBV9	CASSVEGSATEAFF	TGTGCCAGCAGCGTGGAGGGGTCCGCCACTGAAGCTTTCTTT
NA	TRBJ1-2	NA	TRBV6-6	CASTLVAAYGYTF	TGTGCCAGCACCCTAGTGGCAGCCTATGGCTACACCTTC
NA	TRBJ1-6	NA	TRBV9	CASRRGSGRGSPLHF	TGTGCCAGCAGGAGGGGGTCAGGGAGGGGTTCACCCCTCCACTTT
TRBD1	TRBJ1-5	NA	TRBV6-2/TRBV6-3	CASSDWDRGSNQPQHF	TGTGCCAGCAGTGACTGGGACAGGGGTAGCAATCAGCCCCAGCATTTT
NA	TRBJ1-5	NA	TRBV30	CAWSVVGRGSNQPQHF	TGTGCCTGGAGTGTAGTAGGCAGGGGAAGCAATCAGCCCCAGCATTTT
NA	TRBJ1-1	NA	TRBV12-3/TRBV12-4	CASRPMGASEAFF	TGTGCCAGCAGGCCTATGGGGGCGTCGGAAGCTTTCTTT
TRBD1	TRBJ2-1	NA	TRBV27	CASSTRDSSYNEQFF	TGTGCCAGCAGTACCAGGGACAGCTCCTACAATGAGCAGTTCTTC
NA	TRBJ1-1	NA	TRBV6-5	CASSYSPGYTEAFF	TGTGCCAGCAGTTACTCGCCAGGATACACTGAAGCTTTCTTT
TRBD1	TRBJ2-7	NA	TRBV29-1	CSVEYRDRGFDEQYF	TGCAGCGTTGAATACCGGGACAGGGGTTTCGACGAGCAGTACTTC
TRBD2	TRBJ2-1	NA	TRBV11-2	CASSLLLAGGGNEQFF	TGTGCCAGCAGCTTACTCCTAGCGGGGGGGGGCAATGAGCAGTTCTTC
TRBD2	TRBJ2-7	NA	TRBV6-6	CASSLGLGYEQYF	TGTGCCAGCAGCCTGGGACTAGGGTACGAGCAGTACTTC
TRBD1	TRBJ2-5	NA	TRBV7-9	CASSLIVRDRGLGETQYF	TGTGCCAGCAGCTTAATAGTCCGAGACAGGGGGCTAGGCGAGACCCAGTACTTC
NA	TRBJ1-1	NA	TRBV5-1	CASSLGAGSKNTEAFF	TGCGCCAGCAGCTTGGGGGCGGGGTCCAAAAACACTGAAGCTTTCTTT
NA	TRBJ1-2	NA	TRBV30	CAWTIRGGGYTF	TGTGCCTGGACTATCAGGGGCGGGGGCTACACCTTC
NA	TRBJ2-4	NA	TRBV18	CASSAQTLAKNIQYF	TGTGCCAGCTCAGCACAGACACTAGCCAAAAACATTCAGTACTTC
NA	TRBJ1-2	NA	TRBV3-1/TRBV3-2	CASSQGWEFDGYTF	TGTGCCAGCAGCCAAGGATGGGAGTTCGATGGCTACACCTTC
NA	TRBJ1-1	NA	TRBV6-5	CASSPQVGANTEAFF	TGTGCCAGCAGTCCCCAGGTAGGGGCGAACACTGAAGCTTTCTTT
NA	TRBJ1-4	NA	TRBV29-1	CSGVDYPTSTNEKLFF	TGCAGCGGGGTAGACTACCCGACATCAACTAATGAAAAACTGTTTTTT
TRBD1	TRBJ1-3	NA	TRBV3-1/TRBV3-2	CASSTGQRNTIYF	TGTGCCAGCAGCACGGGACAGAGAAACACCATATATTTT
TRBD2	TRBJ2-3	NA	TRBV4-3	CASSQAPTSGSFTDTQYF	TGCGCCAGCAGCCAAGCCCCCACTAGCGGGTCCTTCACAGATACGCAGTATTTT
NA	TRBJ1-2	NA	TRBV30	CAWSSTGVAGYTF	TGTGCCTGGAGTTCGACAGGCGTTGCAGGCTACACCTTC
NA	TRBJ1-1	few	TRBV2	CASSLVEYTEAFF	TGTGCCAGCAGTTTGGTCGAGTACACTGAAGCTTTCTTT
NA	TRBJ2-7	once	TRBV18	CASSPPGQGFGIYEQYF	TGTGCCAGCTCACCACCGGGGCAGGGGTTTGGAATCTACGAGCAGTACTTC
NA	TRBJ1-1	once	TRBV6-5	CASSVHRERGSEAFF	TGTGCCAGCAGCGTACACAGGGAAAGGGGGTCTGAAGCTTTCTTT
NA	TRBJ1-2	NA	TRBV3-1/TRBV3-2	CASSQDLGASYGYTF	TGTGCCAGCAGCCAAGATCTTGGGGCTAGCTATGGCTACACCTTC
TRBD1	TRBJ2-7	once	TRBV19	CASSDRVEQYF	TGTGCCAGCAGCGACAGGGTCGAGCAGTACTTC
NA	TRBJ1-1	NA	TRBV28	CAHSGSPGVLAFF	TGTGCCCATAGTGGGAGCCCGGGGGTTTTGGCTTTCTTT
NA	TRBJ2-3	NA	TRBV7-9	CASRKEDTDTQYF	TGTGCCAGCAGGAAAGAGGACACAGATACGCAGTATTTT
TRBD1	TRBJ1-1	NA	TRBV11-1	CASSKGTGSGAFF	TGTGCCAGCAGCAAAGGGACAGGTTCCGGGGCTTTCTTT
NA	TRBJ2-7	NA	TRBV10-3	CAISELRQNYEQYF	TGTGCCATCAGTGAGTTGAGACAGAACTACGAGCAGTACTTC
NA	TRBJ1-5	NA	TRBV7-9	CASSQQGDQPQHF	TGTGCCAGCAGCCAACAGGGAGATCAGCCCCAGCATTTT
NA	TRBJ1-1	NA	TRBV2	CASSEERASTGTEAFF	TGTGCCAGCAGTGAAGAGAGGGCTTCCACGGGGACTGAAGCTTTCTTT
NA	TRBJ2-1	NA	TRBV3-1/TRBV3-2	CASSRGGDEQFF	TGTGCCAGCAGCCGAGGGGGGGATGAGCAGTTCTTC
NA	TRBJ1-2	few	TRBV3-1/TRBV3-2	CASSQDWAHGYTF	TGTGCCAGCAGCCAAGATTGGGCCCATGGCTACACCTTC
NA	TRBJ2-7	NA	TRBV6-2/TRBV6-3	CASSPDSLYEQYF	TGTGCCAGCAGCCCCGACTCCCTCTACGAGCAGTACTTC
NA	TRBJ1-1	NA	TRBV3-1/TRBV3-2	CASSQESTGEAFF	TGTGCCAGCAGCCAAGAATCGACTGGTGAAGCTTTCTTT
TRBD1	TRBJ1-4	NA	TRBV25-1	CASRGQESEKLFF	TGTGCCAGCAGAGGACAGGAGAGTGAAAAACTGTTTTTT
NA	TRBJ1-3	many	TRBV6-1	CASSETVSGNTIYF	TGTGCCAGCAGTGAGACAGTCTCTGGAAACACCATATATTTT
TRBD2	TRBJ2-2	NA	TRBV11-3	CASSETSGGVSGELFF	TGTGCCAGCAGCGAAACTAGCGGGGGGGTCTCCGGGGAGCTGTTTTTT
NA	TRBJ2-3	few	TRBV12-5	CASQTLSTDTQYF	TGTGCTAGCCAAACTCTTAGCACAGATACGCAGTATTTT
NA	TRBJ1-5	NA	TRBV6-6	CASRQAYSNQPQHF	TGTGCCAGCCGACAGGCTTATAGCAATCAGCCCCAGCATTTT
NA	TRBJ2-5	NA	TRBV5-1	CASSLTGAQETQYF	TGCGCCAGCAGCTTGACAGGAGCACAAGAGACCCAGTACTTC
TRBD1	TRBJ2-1	once	TRBV15	CATSSGQVNYNEQFF	TGTGCCACCAGCAGCGGACAGGTTAATTACAATGAGCAGTTCTTC
TRBD1	TRBJ2-3	NA	TRBV7-3	CASSTGQVTDTQYF	TGTGCCAGCAGCACGGGACAGGTTACAGATACGCAGTATTTT
TRBD1	TRBJ2-2	NA	TRBV5-1	CASSQLQGPGELFF	TGCGCCAGCAGCCAACTACAGGGGCCCGGGGAGCTGTTTTTT